This section outlines one T cell receptor beta chain sequence together with its context. Antigen specificity is unknown. The data derive from a study of beta chain features in type 1 diabetes. The study, taken as a whole, reports: For TCRB rearrangement, an influence of HLA type remained unresolved here.

V dropped 1 base and J dropped 4 bases, with 10 bases sitting between them. The V gene's germline CDR1 is SGHTA and CDR2 FQGNSA. The CDR3 has 14 residues. The sequenced template was cDNA made from the entire isolated RNA. TCRdb's copy holds only in-frame clones and misses some; the assay was immunoSEQ multiplex PCR. The sample records hundreds of thousands of clones, around 15% being singletons. The TCR comes from a young man in good health. The sequenced sample was naive CD4+ T cells from blood. The genes are TRBV7-2 and TRBJ1-2; a weak D match, TRBD1 (5 bases). This chain's CDR3 is CASSLDDSGYGYTF. CDR3 nucleotide sequence: TGTGCCAGCAGCTTAGATGACAGTGGCTATGGCTACACCTTC.